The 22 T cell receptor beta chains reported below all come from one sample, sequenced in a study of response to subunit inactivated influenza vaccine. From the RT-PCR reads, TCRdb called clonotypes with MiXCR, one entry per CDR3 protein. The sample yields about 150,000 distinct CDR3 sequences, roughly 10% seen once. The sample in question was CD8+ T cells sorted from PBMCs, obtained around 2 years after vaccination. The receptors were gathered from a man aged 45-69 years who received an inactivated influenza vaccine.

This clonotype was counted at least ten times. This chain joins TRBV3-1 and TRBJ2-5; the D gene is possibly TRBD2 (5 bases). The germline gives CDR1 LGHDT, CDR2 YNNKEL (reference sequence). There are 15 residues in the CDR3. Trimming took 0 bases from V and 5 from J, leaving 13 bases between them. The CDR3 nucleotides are TGTGCCAGCAGCCAAGAGTTCGAGCGGTGGGAGACCCAGTACTTC. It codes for CASSQEFERWETQYF.

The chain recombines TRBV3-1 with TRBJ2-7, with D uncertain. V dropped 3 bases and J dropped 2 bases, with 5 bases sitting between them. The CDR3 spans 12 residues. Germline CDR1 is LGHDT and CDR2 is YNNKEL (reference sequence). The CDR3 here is CASSHQPYEQYF. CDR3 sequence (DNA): TGTGCCAGCAGCCACCAACCCTACGAGCAGTACTTC.

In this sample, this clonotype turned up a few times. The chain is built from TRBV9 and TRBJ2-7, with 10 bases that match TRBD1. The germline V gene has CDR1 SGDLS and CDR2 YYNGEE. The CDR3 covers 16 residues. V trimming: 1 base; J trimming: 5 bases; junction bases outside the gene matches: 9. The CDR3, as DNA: TGTGCCAGCAGCGTAAAAGACCGGGACAGGGGCGACGAGCAGTACTTC. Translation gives CASSVKDRDRGDEQYF.

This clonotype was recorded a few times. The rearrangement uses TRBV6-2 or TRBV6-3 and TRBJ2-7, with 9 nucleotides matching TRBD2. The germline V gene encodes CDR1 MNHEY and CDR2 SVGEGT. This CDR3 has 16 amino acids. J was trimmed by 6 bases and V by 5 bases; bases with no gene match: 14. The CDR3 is CASSPPWSSGMVEQYF. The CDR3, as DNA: TGTGCCAGCAGTCCCCCATGGTCTAGCGGGATGGTCGAGCAGTACTTC.

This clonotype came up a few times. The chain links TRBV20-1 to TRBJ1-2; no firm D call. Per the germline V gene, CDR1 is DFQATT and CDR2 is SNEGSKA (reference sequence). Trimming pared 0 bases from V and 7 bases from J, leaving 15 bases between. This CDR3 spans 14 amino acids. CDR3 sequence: CSARDRRAVGGYTF. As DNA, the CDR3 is TGCAGTGCTAGAGATCGTAGGGCAGTTGGTGGCTACACCTTC.

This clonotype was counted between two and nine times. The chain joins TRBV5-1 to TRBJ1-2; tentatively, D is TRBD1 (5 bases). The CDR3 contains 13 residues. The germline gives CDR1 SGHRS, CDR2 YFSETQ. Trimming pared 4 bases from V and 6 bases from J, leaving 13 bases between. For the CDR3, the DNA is TGCGCCAGCAGCCCAATGGGGACCGATGGCTACACCTTC. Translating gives CASSPMGTDGYTF.

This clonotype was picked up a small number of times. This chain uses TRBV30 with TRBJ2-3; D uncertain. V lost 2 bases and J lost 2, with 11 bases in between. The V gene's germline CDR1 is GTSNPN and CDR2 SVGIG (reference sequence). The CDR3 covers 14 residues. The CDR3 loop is CAWSYYTLTDTQYF. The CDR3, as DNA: TGTGCCTGGAGTTACTACACACTCACAGATACGCAGTATTTT.

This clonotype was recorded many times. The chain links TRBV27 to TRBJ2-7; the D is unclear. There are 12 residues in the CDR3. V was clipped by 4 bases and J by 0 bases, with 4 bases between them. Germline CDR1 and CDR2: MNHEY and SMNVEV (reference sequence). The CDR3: CASSSGSYEQYF. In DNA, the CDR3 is TGTGCCAGCAGTTCCGGCTCCTACGAGCAGTACTTC.

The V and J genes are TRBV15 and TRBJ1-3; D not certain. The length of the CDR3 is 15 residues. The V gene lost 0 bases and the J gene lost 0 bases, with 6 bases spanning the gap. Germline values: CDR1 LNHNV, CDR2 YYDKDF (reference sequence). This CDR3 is CATSRDGYSGNTIYF. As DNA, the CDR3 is TGTGCCACCAGCAGAGACGGATACTCTGGAAACACCATATATTTT. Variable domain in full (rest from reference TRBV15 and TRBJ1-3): DAMVIQNPRYQVTQFGKPVTLSCSQTLNHNVMYWYQQKSSQAPKLLFHYYDKDFNNEADTPDNFQSRRPNTSFCFLDIRSPGLGDTAMYLCATSRDGYSGNTIYFGEGSWLTVV.

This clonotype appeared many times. CDR3 in DNA: TGCAGTGCTAGTTCCACCAGGGAGGGGTCTGGGGCCAACGTCCTGACTTTC. It codes for CSASSTREGSGANVLTF. The V call is TRBV20-1, the J call TRBJ2-6; 7 bases agree with TRBD2. In germline, CDR1 is DFQATT, CDR2 SNEGSKA (reference sequence). The CDR3 totals 17 residues. The V segment lost 3 bases and the J segment 1 base; nucleotides outside the gene matches: 9.

The CDR3 protein is CASSLTSGSLYEQYF. CDR3 DNA: TGTGCCAGCAGTCTTACTAGCGGGAGTCTCTACGAGCAGTACTTC. The rearrangement uses TRBV6-2 or TRBV6-3 and TRBJ2-7; TRBD2 aligns across 11 bases. CDR3 length equals 15 residues. The V segment lost 5 bases and the J segment 3 bases; nucleotides outside the gene matches: 6. CDR1 and CDR2 from the germline V gene are MNHEY and SVGEGT.

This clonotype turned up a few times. The CDR3 nucleotides are TGTGCCAGCAGGCTTTTAGGACTAGCGGGAGCCCCAGATACGCAGTATTTT. This encodes CASRLLGLAGAPDTQYF. The chain uses TRBV27 and TRBJ2-3, with 13 bases lining up with TRBD2. V trimming: 6 bases; J trimming: 4 bases; junction bases outside the gene matches: 10. The CDR3 runs to 17 residues. Germline CDR1 is MNHEY and CDR2 is SMNVEV (reference sequence).

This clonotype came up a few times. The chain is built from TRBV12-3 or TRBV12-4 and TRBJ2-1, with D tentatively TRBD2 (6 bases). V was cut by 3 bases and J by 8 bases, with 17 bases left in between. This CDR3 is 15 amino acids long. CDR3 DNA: TGTGCCAGCAGTTTTCTCCAGGGAGGTGGGGATGAGCAGTTCTTC. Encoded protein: CASSFLQGGGDEQFF.

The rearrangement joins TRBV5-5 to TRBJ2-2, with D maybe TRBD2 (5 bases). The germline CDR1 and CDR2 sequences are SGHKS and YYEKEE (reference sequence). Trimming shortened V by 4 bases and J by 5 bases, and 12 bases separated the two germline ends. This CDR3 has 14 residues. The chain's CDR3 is CASSPSGVTGELFF. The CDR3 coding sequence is TGTGCCAGCAGCCCCTCCGGGGTAACCGGGGAGCTGTTTTTT.

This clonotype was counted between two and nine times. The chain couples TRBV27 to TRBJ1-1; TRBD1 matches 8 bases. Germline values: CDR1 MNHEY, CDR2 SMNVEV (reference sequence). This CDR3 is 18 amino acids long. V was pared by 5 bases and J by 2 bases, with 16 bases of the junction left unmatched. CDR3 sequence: CASSLLRAGTGKNTEAFF. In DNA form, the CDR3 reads TGTGCCAGCAGTCTCCTAAGGGCAGGGACAGGTAAAAACACTGAAGCTTTCTTT.

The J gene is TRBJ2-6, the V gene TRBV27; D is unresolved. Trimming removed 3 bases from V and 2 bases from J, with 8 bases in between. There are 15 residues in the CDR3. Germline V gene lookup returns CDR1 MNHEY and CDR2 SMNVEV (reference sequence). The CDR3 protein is CASSLGTTGANVLTF. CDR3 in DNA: TGTGCCAGCAGTTTGGGAACCACTGGGGCCAACGTCCTGACTTTC.

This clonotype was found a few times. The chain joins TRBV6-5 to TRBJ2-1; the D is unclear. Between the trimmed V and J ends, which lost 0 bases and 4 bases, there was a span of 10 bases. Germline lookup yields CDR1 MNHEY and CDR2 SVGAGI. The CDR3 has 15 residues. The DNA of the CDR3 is TGTGCCAGCAGTTACTCCCTAGGCGGTTACAATGAGCAGTTCTTC. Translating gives CASSYSLGGYNEQFF.

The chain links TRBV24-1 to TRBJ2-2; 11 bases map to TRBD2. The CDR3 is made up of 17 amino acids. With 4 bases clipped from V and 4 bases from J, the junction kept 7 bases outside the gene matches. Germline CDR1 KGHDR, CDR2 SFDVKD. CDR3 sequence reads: CATSERTSGSRTGELFF. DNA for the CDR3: TGTGCCACCAGTGAGCGCACTAGCGGGAGTCGCACCGGGGAGCTGTTTTTT.

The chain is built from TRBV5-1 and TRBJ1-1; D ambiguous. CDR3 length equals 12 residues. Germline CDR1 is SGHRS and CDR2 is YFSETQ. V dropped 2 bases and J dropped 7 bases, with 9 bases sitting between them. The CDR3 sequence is CASSLTGLEAFF. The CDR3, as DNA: TGCGCCAGCAGCTTAACCGGGCTTGAAGCTTTCTTT. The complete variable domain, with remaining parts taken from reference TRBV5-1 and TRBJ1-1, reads KAGVTQTPRYLIKTRGQQVTLSCSPISGHRSVSWYQQTPGQGLQFLFEYFSETQRNKGNFPGRFSGRQFSNSRSEMNVSTLELGDSALYLCASSLTGLEAFFGQGTRLTVV.

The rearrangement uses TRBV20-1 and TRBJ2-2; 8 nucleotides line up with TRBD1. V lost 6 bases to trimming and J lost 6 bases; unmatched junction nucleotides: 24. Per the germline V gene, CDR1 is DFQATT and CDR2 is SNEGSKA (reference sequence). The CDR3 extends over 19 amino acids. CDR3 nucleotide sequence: TGCAGTGCACTTATACCGTGGACAGGGACCTCCCCCAGGGCCGGGGAGCTGTTTTTT. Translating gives CSALIPWTGTSPRAGELFF.

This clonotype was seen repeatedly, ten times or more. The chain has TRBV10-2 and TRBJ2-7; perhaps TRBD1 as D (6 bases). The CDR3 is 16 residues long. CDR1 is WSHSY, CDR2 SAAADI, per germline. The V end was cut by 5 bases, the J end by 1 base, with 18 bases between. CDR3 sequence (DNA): TGCGCCAGCAGTTCTGGACAGAGCCAAGTATCCTACGAGCAGTACTTC. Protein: CASSSGQSQVSYEQYF.

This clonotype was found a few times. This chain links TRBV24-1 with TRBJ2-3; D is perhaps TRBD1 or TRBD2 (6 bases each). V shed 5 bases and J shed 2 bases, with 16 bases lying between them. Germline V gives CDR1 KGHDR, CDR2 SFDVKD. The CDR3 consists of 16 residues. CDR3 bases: TGTGCCACCAGTGTAGGGGGGACACCCTACACAGATACGCAGTATTTT. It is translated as CATSVGGTPYTDTQYF.